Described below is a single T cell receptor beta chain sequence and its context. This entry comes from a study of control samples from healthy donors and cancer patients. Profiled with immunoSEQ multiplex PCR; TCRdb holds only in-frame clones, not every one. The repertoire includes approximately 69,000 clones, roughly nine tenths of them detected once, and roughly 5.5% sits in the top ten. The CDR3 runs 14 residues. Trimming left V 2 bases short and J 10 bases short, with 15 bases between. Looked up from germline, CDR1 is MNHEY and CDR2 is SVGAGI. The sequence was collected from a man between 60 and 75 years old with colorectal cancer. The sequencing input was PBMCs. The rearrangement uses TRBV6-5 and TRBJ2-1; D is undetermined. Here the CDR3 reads CASSYRGATLEQFF. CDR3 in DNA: TGTGCCAGCAGTTACCGCGGAGCGACCCTCGAGCAGTTCTTC.